This entry is about one T cell receptor beta chain. This sample stems from a study of CD8 T cells in Susac syndrome. Random-hexamer reverse transcription was applied to about 0.45 to 1 ug RNA. TCRdb fed the immunoSEQ multiplex PCR reads into MiXCR, producing one record per CDR3 protein. The data hold about 250,000 distinct CDR3 sequences, with just under 95% observed a single time. V was pared by 0 bases and J by 0 bases, with 9 bases between. The CDR3 spans 16 residues. The germline CDR1 and CDR2 sequences are SGHDN and FVKESK. The material sequenced was CD4+ T cells from PBMCs. The V gene is TRBV14, the J gene TRBJ2-1; D not resolved. This TCR was recovered from a human donor with multiple sclerosis. This CDR3 is CASSQDLWSSYNEQFF. The CDR3 DNA is TGTGCCAGCAGCCAAGATTTGTGGAGCTCCTACAATGAGCAGTTCTTC.